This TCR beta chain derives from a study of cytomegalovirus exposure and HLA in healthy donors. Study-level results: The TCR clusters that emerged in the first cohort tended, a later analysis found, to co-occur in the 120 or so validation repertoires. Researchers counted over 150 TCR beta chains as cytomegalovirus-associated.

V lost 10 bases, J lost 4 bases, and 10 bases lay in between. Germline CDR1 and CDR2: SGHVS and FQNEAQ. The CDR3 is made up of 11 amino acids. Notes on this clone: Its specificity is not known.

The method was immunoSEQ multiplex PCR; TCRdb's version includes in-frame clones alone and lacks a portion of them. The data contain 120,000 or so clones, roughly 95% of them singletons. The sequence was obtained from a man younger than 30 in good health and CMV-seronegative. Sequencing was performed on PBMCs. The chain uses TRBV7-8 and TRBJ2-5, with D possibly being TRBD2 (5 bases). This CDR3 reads CATQAVETQYF. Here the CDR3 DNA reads TGTGCCACCCAAGCGGTAGAGACCCAGTACTTC.